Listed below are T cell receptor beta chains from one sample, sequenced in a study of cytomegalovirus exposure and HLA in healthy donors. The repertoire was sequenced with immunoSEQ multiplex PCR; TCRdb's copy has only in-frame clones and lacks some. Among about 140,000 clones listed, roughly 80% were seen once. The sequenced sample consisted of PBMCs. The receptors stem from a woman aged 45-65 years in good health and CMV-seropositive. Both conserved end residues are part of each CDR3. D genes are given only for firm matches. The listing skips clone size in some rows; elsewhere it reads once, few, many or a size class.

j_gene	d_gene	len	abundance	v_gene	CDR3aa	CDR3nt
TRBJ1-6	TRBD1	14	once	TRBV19	CASKDRSLNSPLHF	TGTGCCAGCAAGGACAGGTCCCTTAATTCACCCCTCCACTTT
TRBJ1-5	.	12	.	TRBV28	CASSLRAGQEHF	TGTGCCAGCAGTTTACGGGCGGGGCAGGAGCATTTT
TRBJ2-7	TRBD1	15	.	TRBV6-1	CASRQGQGAPYEQYF	TGTGCCAGCAGACAGGGACAGGGGGCACCCTACGAGCAGTACTTC
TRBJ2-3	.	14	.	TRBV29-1	CSVDGGKDLDTQYF	TGCAGCGTTGACGGGGGAAAGGATTTGGATACGCAGTATTTT
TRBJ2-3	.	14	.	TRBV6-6	CASSYSPRTDTQYF	TGTGCCAGCAGTTACTCCCCCCGTACAGATACGCAGTATTTT
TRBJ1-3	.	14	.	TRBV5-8	CASSPLLSGNTIYF	TGTGCCAGCAGCCCCTTACTCTCTGGAAACACCATATATTTT
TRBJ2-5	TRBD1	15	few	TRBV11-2	CASFSGQGDLETQYF	TGTGCCAGCTTCTCGGGACAGGGTGATCTAGAGACCCAGTACTTC
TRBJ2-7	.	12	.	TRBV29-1	CSVLDSSYEQYF	TGCAGCGTTCTCGACAGCTCCTACGAGCAGTACTTC
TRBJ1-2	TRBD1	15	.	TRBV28	CASSSRQGYLYGYTF	TGTGCCAGCAGCTCCAGACAGGGCTACCTCTATGGCTACACCTTC
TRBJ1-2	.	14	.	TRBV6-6	CASSYSRGLTGYTF	TGTGCCAGCAGTTACTCACGAGGTCTAACTGGTTACACCTTC
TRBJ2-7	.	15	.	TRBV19	CASSIRGNPPYEQYF	TGTGCCAGTAGTATACGGGGAAACCCCCCCTACGAGCAGTACTTC
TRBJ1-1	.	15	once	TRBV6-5	CASSYSKALNTEAFF	TGTGCCAGCAGTTACTCGAAAGCGTTAAACACTGAAGCTTTCTTT
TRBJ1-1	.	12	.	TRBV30	CAYSPTGWEAFF	TGTGCCTACTCGCCAACAGGGTGGGAAGCTTTCTTT
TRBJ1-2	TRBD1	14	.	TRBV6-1	CATETGTGYGGYTF	TGTGCCACTGAAACAGGGACAGGGTACGGTGGCTACACCTTC
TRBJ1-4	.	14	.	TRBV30	CAWTPGTPSEKLFF	TGTGCCTGGACCCCCGGGACACCCTCTGAAAAACTGTTTTTT
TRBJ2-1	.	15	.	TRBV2	CASSELLASYNEQFF	TGTGCCAGCTCCGAACTACTGGCCTCCTACAATGAGCAGTTCTTC
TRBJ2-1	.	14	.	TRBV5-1	CASSLEGSYNEQFF	TGCGCCAGCAGCCTTGAGGGCTCCTACAATGAGCAGTTCTTC
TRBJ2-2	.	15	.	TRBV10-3	CAITRDISGTGELFF	TGTGCCATCACCCGGGACATTAGTGGCACCGGGGAGCTGTTTTTT
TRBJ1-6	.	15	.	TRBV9	CASSAGAGSQSPLHF	TGTGCCAGCAGCGCAGGGGCAGGGAGCCAGTCACCCCTCCACTTT
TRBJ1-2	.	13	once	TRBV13	CASSLGQGTGYTF	TGTGCCAGCAGCTTAGGCCAGGGAACGGGCTACACCTTC
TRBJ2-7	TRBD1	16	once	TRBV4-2	CASSQLGGTGADEQYF	TGTGCCAGCAGCCAACTTGGAGGGACAGGGGCCGACGAGCAGTACTTC
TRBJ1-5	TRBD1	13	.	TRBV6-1	CASSRQGNQPQHF	TGTGCCAGCAGCCGACAGGGGAATCAGCCCCAGCATTTT
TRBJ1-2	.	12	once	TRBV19	CASSITGYGYTF	TGTGCCAGTAGTATTACAGGGTATGGCTACACCTTC
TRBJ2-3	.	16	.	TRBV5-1	CASSLAAGAESDTQYF	TGCGCCAGCAGCTTGGCCGCGGGCGCAGAATCAGATACGCAGTATTTT
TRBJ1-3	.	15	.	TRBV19	CASSIGIFSGNTIYF	TGTGCCAGTAGTATCGGGATCTTCTCTGGAAACACCATATATTTT
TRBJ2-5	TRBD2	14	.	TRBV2	CASSEGLAGGIQYF	TGTGCCAGCAGTGAAGGACTAGCGGGGGGGATCCAGTACTTC
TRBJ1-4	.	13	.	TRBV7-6	CASSGGFNEKLFF	TGTGCCAGCAGCGGGGGCTTTAATGAAAAACTGTTTTTT
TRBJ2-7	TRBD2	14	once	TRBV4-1	CASSFGTSSEEQYF	TGCGCCAGCAGCTTCGGGACTAGCTCGGAAGAGCAGTACTTC